One and the same sample provided the 20 T cell receptor beta chains below, sequenced in a study of blood T cell repertoires in COVID-19. Repertoires were generated with immunoSEQ multiplex PCR, while TCRdb's copy carries only in-frame clones and drops some. Of about 320,000 clones listed, more than 75% are singletons. The specimen sequenced was peripheral blood. Receptors originate from a woman between 45 and 65 years old with acute or convalescent COVID-19.

The chain links TRBV4-2 to TRBJ1-1; D perhaps matches TRBD1 (6 bases). The CDR3 loop spans 13 amino acids. Trimming pared 4 bases from V and 6 bases from J, leaving 12 bases between. The germline V gene encodes CDR1 LGHNA and CDR2 YNFKEQ. CDR3 coding DNA: TGTGCCAGCAGCCGCAGGGGAGTCTCTGAAGCTTTCTTT. Protein sequence: CASSRRGVSEAFF.

V is TRBV11-2 and J is TRBJ2-2, with D possibly matching TRBD2 (5 bases). CDR3 length: 13 residues. Germline values: CDR1 SGHAT, CDR2 FQNNGV. Trimming took 3 bases from V and 6 from J, leaving 8 bases between them. CDR3 nucleotides: TGTGCCAGCAGCTTCCAGGAGGCCGGGGAGCTGTTTTTT. Protein sequence: CASSFQEAGELFF.

The chain combines TRBV7-3 with TRBJ2-3, with D maybe TRBD2 (6 bases). With 2 bases removed from V and 4 bases from J, the gap between germline ends came to 16 bases. Germline lookup yields CDR1 SGHTA and CDR2 FQGTGA. CDR3 length equals 16 residues. The CDR3 DNA is TGTGCCAGCAGCTTAGGGGGGTCTGGGCTTCCAGATACGCAGTATTTT. Translated, it gives CASSLGGSGLPDTQYF.

This clone was picked up one time. The rearrangement joins TRBV28 to TRBJ1-5, with 7 bases that match TRBD1. J lost 4 bases, V lost 5 bases, and 11 bases had no gene match. Germline V gives CDR1 MDHEN, CDR2 SYDVKM. The CDR3 length is 16 residues. The DNA for the CDR3 is TGTGCCAGCAGTCCCATAGGGACAGCCCGAAATCAGCCCCAGCATTTT. Encoded protein: CASSPIGTARNQPQHF. Looking up the rest from reference TRBV28 and TRBJ1-5 gives the full variable domain: DVKVTQSSRYLVKRTGEKVFLECVQDMDHENMFWYRQDPGLGLRLIYFSYDVKMKEKGDIPEGYSVSREKKERFSLILESASTNQTSMYLCASSPIGTARNQPQHFGDGTRLSIL.

V and J are TRBV30 and TRBJ2-3; 10 positions agree with TRBD1. CDR3 size: 15 residues. Germline V lookup: CDR1 GTSNPN, CDR2 SVGIG (reference sequence). V lost 3 bases, J lost 5 bases, and 8 bases stayed unmatched. CDR3 in DNA: TGTGCCTGGAGGAGACAGGGGGCATTTCAAGATACGCAGTATTTT. It is translated as CAWRRQGAFQDTQYF.

This chain links TRBV24-1 with TRBJ1-2; D perhaps matches TRBD1 (6 bases). CDR3 length: 15 residues. The V end was cut by 4 bases, the J end by 4 bases, with 15 bases between. CDR1 KGHDR and CDR2 SFDVKD come from the germline V gene. This chain's CDR3 is CATSDPDRSFYGYTF. Here the CDR3 DNA reads TGTGCCACCAGTGACCCAGACAGGAGTTTCTATGGCTACACCTTC.

The chain couples TRBV6-2 or TRBV6-3 to TRBJ2-2; tentative D call: TRBD2 (7 bases). CDR3 length: 15 amino acids. The V and J ends lost 2 bases and 6 bases respectively, with 13 bases between them. Germline CDR1 is MNHEY and CDR2 is SVGEGT. The CDR3 coding sequence is TGTGCCAGCAGTTACGCGGGGGCTGGGGCCGGGGAGCTGTTTTTT. It encodes CASSYAGAGAGELFF.

The rearrangement joins TRBV19 to TRBJ1-2; D call uncertain. Germline CDR1 and CDR2: LNHDA and SQIVND (reference sequence). CDR3 length: 12 residues. V lost 5 bases and J lost 2, with 6 bases in between. The CDR3 DNA is TGTGCCAGTAGTTATCGGAACTATGGCTACACCTTC. Amino acid sequence: CASSYRNYGYTF.

The rearrangement links TRBV28 to TRBJ2-7; 8 positions match TRBD1. V lost 3 bases and J lost 3; bases outside the gene matches: 10. Germline values: CDR1 MDHEN, CDR2 SYDVKM. This CDR3 region has 16 residues. The CDR3 loop is CASSFSLTDRDYEQYF. CDR3 in DNA: TGTGCCAGCAGTTTCTCATTAACGGACAGGGACTACGAGCAGTACTTC.

The V call is TRBV5-1, the J call TRBJ2-5, with TRBD1 matching 7 bases. The CDR3 is 16 residues long. Per the germline V gene, CDR1 is SGHRS and CDR2 is YFSETQ. V gave up 0 bases and J gave up 7 bases; unmatched junction bases: 12. The CDR3 bases are TGCGCCAGCAGCTTGGAGGGAACAGGGGCCTCTGGGACCCAGTACTTC. Translating gives CASSLEGTGASGTQYF.

This chain links TRBV27 with TRBJ2-7, with D tentatively TRBD2 (5 bases). Trimming shortened V by 0 bases and J by 0 bases, and 9 bases separated the two germline ends. Germline loops: CDR1 MNHEY, CDR2 SMNVEV (reference sequence). The CDR3 is 15 amino acids. CDR3 nucleotides: TGTGCCAGCAGTTTATCAGGTACTAGCTCCTACGAGCAGTACTTC. This codes for CASSLSGTSSYEQYF.

This sequence joins TRBV18 and TRBJ1-5; TRBD1 agrees at 7 bases. Unmatched junction bases numbered 1, after V lost 3 bases and J lost 5 bases. The germline gives CDR1 KGHSH, CDR2 LQKENI. CDR3 length: 13 amino acids. CDR3 residues: CASSPTGDQPQHF. DNA of the CDR3: TGTGCCAGCTCACCTACAGGGGATCAGCCCCAGCATTTT.

The chain employs TRBV7-9 and TRBJ1-2, with 8 bases aligning to TRBD1. CDR1 and CDR2 (germline): SEHNR, FQNEAQ (reference sequence). J lost 4 bases, V lost 6 bases, and 10 bases had no gene match. This CDR3 contains 15 residues. The CDR3 DNA follows: TGTGCCAGCAGTTCAGATCCGGGACAGGCCTATGGCTACACCTTC. Amino acid sequence: CASSSDPGQAYGYTF.

V usage is TRBV5-1 and J usage is TRBJ2-7, with TRBD2 identical over 10 bases. The CDR3 runs to 14 residues. V was clipped by 4 bases and J by 7 bases; unmatched bases: 8. CDR1 SGHRS and CDR2 YFSETQ come from the germline V gene. CDR3: CASSVLAGAPEQYF. The CDR3 DNA reads TGCGCCAGCAGCGTGCTAGCGGGAGCCCCAGAGCAGTACTTC.

The rearrangement joins TRBV6-6 to TRBJ1-4; 7 bases agree with TRBD1. This CDR3 has 16 amino acids. CDR1 and CDR2 (germline): MNHNY, SVGAGI (reference sequence). The V segment lost 4 bases and the J segment 4 bases; nucleotides outside the gene matches: 9. The CDR3 nucleotides are TGTGCCAGCAGTTTCCCCTCCGGGGACAGTAATGAAAAACTGTTTTTT. Its protein is CASSFPSGDSNEKLFF.

The rearrangement joins TRBV5-5 to TRBJ2-7, with 13 bases fitting TRBD2. This CDR3 spans 15 amino acids. Germline CDR1 SGHKS, CDR2 YYEKEE (reference sequence). V dropped 3 bases and J dropped 2; count of bases not matched to a gene: 2. This CDR3 reads CASSWGTSGTYEQYF. Written as DNA, the CDR3 is TGTGCCAGCAGCTGGGGGACTAGCGGGACCTACGAGCAGTACTTC.

CDR3 bases: TGTGCCAGCAGCTTAGGGACAGGGGGCGCCACAGGTGAAAAACTGTTTTTT. As protein: CASSLGTGGATGEKLFF. The J gene is TRBJ1-4, the V gene TRBV7-3; 12 nucleotides agree with TRBD1. Trimming cost V 2 bases and J 7 bases; bases outside gene matches: 8. CDR1 and CDR2 (germline): SGHTA, FQGTGA. CDR3 length: 17 residues.

CDR3: CAWSRSTPNQPQHF. In DNA, the CDR3 is TGTGCCTGGAGCCGGTCGACACCAAATCAGCCCCAGCATTTT. The J gene is TRBJ1-5, the V gene TRBV30; unclear D gene. The CDR3 totals 14 residues. Germline V gives CDR1 GTSNPN, CDR2 SVGIG (reference sequence). Trimming pared 3 bases from V and 4 bases from J, leaving 13 bases between.

The V call is TRBV19, the J call TRBJ1-5; perhaps TRBD1 as D (5 bases). V dropped 5 bases and J dropped 0 bases, with 14 bases sitting between them. The CDR3 has 16 residues. CDR1 and CDR2 from the germline V gene are LNHDA and SQIVND (reference sequence). The CDR3 region has the DNA TGTGCCAGTAGTGTCCGGACACAATATAGCAATCAGCCCCAGCATTTT. It encodes CASSVRTQYSNQPQHF.

The chain couples TRBV7-3 to TRBJ2-2, with 10 bases lining up with TRBD2. CDR1 and CDR2 (germline): SGHTA, FQGTGA. V lost 2 bases, J lost 1 base, and 10 bases stayed unmatched. This CDR3 has 19 amino acids. The CDR3 nucleotides are TGTGCCAGCAGCTTACGACCGTTTTCTAGCGGGGGGAACACCGGGGAGCTGTTTTTT. Its translation is CASSLRPFSSGGNTGELFF.